This T cell receptor beta chain was profiled in a study of blood T cell repertoires in COVID-19. Trimming removed 0 bases from V and 8 bases from J, with 20 bases in between. CDR3 length: 16 amino acids. In germline, CDR1 is SGHDT, CDR2 YYEEEE. The table came from immunoSEQ multiplex PCR; TCRdb's copy has only in-frame clones and leaves some out. This sample yields about 170,000 clones, of which around four fifths are seen a single time; 22% belongs to the top ten. Specimen: peripheral blood. The V gene is TRBV5-6, the J gene TRBJ1-2; D perhaps matches TRBD1 (5 bases). The sequence derives from a woman at least 80 years old with acute or convalescent COVID-19. The CDR3 protein is CASSLGFGGVTWGYTF. The CDR3 DNA reads TGTGCCAGCAGCTTGGGTTTCGGGGGAGTGACCTGGGGCTACACCTTC.